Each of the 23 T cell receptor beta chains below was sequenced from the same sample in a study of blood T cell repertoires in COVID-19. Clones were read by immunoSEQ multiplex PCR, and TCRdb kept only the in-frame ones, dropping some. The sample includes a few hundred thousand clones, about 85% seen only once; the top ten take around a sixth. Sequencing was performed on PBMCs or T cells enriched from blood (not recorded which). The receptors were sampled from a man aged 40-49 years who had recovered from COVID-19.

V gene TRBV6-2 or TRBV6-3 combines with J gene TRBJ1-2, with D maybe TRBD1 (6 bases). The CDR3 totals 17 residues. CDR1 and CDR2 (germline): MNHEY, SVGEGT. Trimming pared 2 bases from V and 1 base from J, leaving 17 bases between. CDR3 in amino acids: CASSYRRDRRFNYGYTF. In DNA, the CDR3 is TGTGCCAGCAGTTACCGCCGTGACAGGAGATTTAACTATGGCTACACCTTC.

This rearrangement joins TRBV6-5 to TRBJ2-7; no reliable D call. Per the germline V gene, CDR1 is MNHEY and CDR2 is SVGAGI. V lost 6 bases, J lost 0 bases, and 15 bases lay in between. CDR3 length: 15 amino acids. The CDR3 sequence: CASSARGSPSYEQYF. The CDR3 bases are TGTGCCAGCAGCGCTAGAGGCAGCCCCTCCTACGAGCAGTACTTC.

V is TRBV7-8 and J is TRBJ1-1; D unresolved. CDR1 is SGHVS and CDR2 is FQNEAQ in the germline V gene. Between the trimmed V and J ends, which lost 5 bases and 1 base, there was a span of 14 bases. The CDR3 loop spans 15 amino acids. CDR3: CASSPNGVTNTEAFF. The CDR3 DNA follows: TGTGCCAGCAGCCCGAATGGAGTGACGAACACTGAAGCTTTCTTT. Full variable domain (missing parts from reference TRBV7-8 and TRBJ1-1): GAGVSQSPRYKVAKRGQDVALRCDPISGHVSLFWYQQALGQGPEFLTYFQNEAQLDKSGLPSDRFFAERPEGSVSTLKIQRTQQEDSAVYLCASSPNGVTNTEAFFGQGTRLTVV.

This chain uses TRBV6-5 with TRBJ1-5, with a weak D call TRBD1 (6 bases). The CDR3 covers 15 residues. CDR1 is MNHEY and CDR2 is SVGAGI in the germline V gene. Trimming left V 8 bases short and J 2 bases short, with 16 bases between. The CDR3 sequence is CASQPGGQGNQPQHF. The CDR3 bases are TGTGCCAGCCAACCGGGGGGGCAAGGCAATCAGCCCCAGCATTTT.

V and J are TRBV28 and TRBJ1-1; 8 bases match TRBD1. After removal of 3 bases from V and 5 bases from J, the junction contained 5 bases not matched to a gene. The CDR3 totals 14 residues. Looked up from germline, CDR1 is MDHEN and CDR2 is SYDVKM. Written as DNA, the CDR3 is TGTGCCAGCAGTTTTAGGACAGGGTGGACTGAAGCTTTCTTT. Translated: CASSFRTGWTEAFF.

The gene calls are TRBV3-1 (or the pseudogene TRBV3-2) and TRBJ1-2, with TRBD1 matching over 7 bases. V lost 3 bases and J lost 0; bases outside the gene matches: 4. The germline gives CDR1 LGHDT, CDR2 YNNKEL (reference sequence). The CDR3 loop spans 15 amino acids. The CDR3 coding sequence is TGTGCCAGCAGCCAGGGGGACAGCTCTAACTATGGCTACACCTTC. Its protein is CASSQGDSSNYGYTF.

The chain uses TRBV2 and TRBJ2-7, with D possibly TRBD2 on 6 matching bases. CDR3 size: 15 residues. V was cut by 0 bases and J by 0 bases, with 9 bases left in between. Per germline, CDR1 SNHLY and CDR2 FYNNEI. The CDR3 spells CASSEAGGSSYEQYF. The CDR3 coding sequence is TGTGCCAGCAGTGAAGCGGGGGGAAGCTCCTACGAGCAGTACTTC.

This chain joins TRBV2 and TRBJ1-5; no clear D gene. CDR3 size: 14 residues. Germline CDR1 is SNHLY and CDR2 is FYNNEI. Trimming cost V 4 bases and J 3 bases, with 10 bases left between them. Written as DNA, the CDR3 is TGTGCCAGCAGTGGGCTCCGTAACAATCAGCCCCAGCATTTT. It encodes CASSGLRNNQPQHF.

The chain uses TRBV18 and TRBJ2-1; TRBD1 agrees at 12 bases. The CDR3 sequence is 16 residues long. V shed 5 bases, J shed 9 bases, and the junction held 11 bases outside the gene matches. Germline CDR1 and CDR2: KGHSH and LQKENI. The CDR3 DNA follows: TGTGCCAGCTCAACGACGGGGACAGGGGGCTTTATTGAGCAGTTCTTC. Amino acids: CASSTTGTGGFIEQFF.

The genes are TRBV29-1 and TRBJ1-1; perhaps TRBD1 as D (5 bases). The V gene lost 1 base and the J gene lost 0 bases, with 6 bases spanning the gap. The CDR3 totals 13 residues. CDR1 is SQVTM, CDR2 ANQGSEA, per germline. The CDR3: CSVEGQMNTEAFF. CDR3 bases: TGCAGCGTTGAAGGACAGATGAACACTGAAGCTTTCTTT.

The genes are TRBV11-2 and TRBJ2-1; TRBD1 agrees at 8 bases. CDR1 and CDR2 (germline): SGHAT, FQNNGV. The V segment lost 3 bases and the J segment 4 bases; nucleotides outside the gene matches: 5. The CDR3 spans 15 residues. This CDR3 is CASSLEGQAYNEQFF. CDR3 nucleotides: TGTGCCAGCAGCTTGGAGGGACAGGCTTACAATGAGCAGTTCTTC.

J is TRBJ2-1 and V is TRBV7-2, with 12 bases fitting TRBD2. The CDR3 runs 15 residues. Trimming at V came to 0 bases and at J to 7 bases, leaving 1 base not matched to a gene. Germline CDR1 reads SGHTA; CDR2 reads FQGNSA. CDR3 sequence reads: CASSLAGTSGNEQFF. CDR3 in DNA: TGTGCCAGCAGCTTAGCGGGGACTAGCGGGAATGAGCAGTTCTTC.

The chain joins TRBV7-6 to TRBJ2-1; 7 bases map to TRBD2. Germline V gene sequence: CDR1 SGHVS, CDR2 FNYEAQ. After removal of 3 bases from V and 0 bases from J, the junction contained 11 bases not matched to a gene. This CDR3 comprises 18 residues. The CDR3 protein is CASSLELADTSSYNEQFF. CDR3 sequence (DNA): TGTGCCAGCAGCTTGGAGCTAGCGGACACCAGCTCCTACAATGAGCAGTTCTTC.

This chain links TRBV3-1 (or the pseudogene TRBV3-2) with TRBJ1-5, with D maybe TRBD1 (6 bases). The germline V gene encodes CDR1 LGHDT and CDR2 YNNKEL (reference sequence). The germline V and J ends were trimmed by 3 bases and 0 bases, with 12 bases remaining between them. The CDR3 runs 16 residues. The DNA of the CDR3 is TGTGCCAGCAGCCACGGGACAACCTATAGCAATCAGCCCCAGCATTTT. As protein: CASSHGTTYSNQPQHF.

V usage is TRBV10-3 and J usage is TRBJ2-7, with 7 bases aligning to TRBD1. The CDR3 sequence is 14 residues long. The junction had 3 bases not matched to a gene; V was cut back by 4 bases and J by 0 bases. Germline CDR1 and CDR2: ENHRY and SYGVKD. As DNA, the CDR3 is TGTGCCATCAGTGTCAGACAGGGCTCCTACGAGCAGTACTTC. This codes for CAISVRQGSYEQYF.

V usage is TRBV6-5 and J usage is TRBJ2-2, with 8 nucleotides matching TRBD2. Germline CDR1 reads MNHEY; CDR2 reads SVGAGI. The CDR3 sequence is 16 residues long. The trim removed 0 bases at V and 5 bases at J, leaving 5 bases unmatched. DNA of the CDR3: TGTGCCAGCAGTTACTCCGGGACTAGTACGACCGGGGAGCTGTTTTTT. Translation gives CASSYSGTSTTGELFF.

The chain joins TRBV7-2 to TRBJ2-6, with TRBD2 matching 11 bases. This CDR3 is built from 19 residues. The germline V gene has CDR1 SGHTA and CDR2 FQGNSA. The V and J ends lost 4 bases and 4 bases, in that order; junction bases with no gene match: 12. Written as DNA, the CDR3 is TGTGCCAGCAGCTCCCGCAAACTAGCGGGAGTTTTGGGGGCCAACGTCCTGACTTTC. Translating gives CASSSRKLAGVLGANVLTF.

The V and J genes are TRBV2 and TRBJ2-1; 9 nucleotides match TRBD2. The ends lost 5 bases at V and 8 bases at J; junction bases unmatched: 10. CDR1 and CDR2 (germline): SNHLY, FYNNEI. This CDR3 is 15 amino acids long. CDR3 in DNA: TGTGCCAGCAGTCCGCGTAGCGGGAGTTTCTATGAGCAGTTCTTC. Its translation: CASSPRSGSFYEQFF.

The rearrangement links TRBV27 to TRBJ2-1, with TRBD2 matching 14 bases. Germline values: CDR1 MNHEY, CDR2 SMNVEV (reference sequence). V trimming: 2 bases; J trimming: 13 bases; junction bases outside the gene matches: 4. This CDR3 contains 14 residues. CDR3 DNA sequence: TGTGCCAGCAGTTTAACGGGACTAGCGGGAGCACAGTTCTTC. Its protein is CASSLTGLAGAQFF.

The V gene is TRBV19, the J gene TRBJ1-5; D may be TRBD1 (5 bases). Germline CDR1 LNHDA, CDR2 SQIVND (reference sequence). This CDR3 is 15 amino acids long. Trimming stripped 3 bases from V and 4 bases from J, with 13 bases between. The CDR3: CASSMVGAGNQPQHF. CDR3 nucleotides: TGTGCCAGTAGTATGGTAGGGGCCGGGAATCAGCCCCAGCATTTT.

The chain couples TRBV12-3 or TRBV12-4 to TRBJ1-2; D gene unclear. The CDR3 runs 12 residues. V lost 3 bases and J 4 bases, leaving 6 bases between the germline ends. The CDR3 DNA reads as TGTGCCAGCAGTTTGCAGTCCTATGGCTACACCTTC. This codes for CASSLQSYGYTF.

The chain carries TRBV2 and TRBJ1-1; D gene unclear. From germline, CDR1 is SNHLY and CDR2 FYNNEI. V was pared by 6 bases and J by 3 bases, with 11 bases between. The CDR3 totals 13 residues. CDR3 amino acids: CASRVDPYTEAFF. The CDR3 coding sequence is TGTGCCAGCAGGGTAGATCCGTACACTGAAGCTTTCTTT.

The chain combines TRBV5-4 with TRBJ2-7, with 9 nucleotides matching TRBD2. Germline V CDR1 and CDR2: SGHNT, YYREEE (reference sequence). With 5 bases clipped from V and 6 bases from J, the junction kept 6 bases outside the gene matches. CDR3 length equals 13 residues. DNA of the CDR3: TGTGCCAGCAGTTTTAGCGGGAGAGGCGAGCAGTACTTC. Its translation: CASSFSGRGEQYF.